This entry lists 19 T cell receptor beta chains sequenced from one sample in a study of technical replicates of blood from four donors (dated by TCRdb to the late 2010s). Library preparation used the immunoSEQ multiplex PCR assay. Imported from immuneACCESS, the table was reduced by TCRdb to in-frame sequences with V and J called. These copies leave out some clones; in studies compared against another copy, an unresolved V gene accounts for under half, and the cause of the remainder is not known. Counted in this sample were 13,000 to 15,000 clones; 80% to 85% of them appeared once. In total, the top ten clones hold roughly 11% of the sample. The specimen was PBMCs. Receptor source: a human donor in good health.

This chain joins TRBV18 and TRBJ1-5; a possible D gene is TRBD1 (5 bases). Germline CDR1 is KGHSH and CDR2 is LQKENI. This CDR3 contains 16 residues. V was cut by 3 bases and J by 3 bases, with 15 bases left in between. The CDR3 DNA sequence: TGTGCCAGCTCACCCCAAGGTGGGGGGAACAATCAGCCCCAGCATTTT. Its protein product is CASSPQGGGNNQPQHF. The whole variable domain, remainder taken from reference TRBV18 and TRBJ1-5, is NAGVMQNPRHLVRRRGQEARLRCSPMKGHSHVYWYRQLPEEGLKFMVYLQKENIIDESGMPKERFSAEFPKEGPSILRIQQVVRGDSAAYFCASSPQGGGNNQPQHFGDGTRLSIL.

The J gene is TRBJ2-3, the V gene TRBV18; a possible D gene is TRBD2 (5 bases). Germline loops: CDR1 KGHSH, CDR2 LQKENI. Trimming shortened V by 8 bases and J by 3 bases, and 15 bases separated the two germline ends. There are 14 residues in the CDR3. The chain's CDR3 is CASTTLAETDTQYF. The CDR3 DNA follows: TGTGCCAGCACCACCCTAGCCGAGACAGATACGCAGTATTTT.

The chain links TRBV5-5 to TRBJ1-1; D might be TRBD1 (5 bases). The CDR3 loop spans 16 amino acids. V was trimmed by 5 bases and J by 5 bases, leaving 22 bases between them. Germline V lookup: CDR1 SGHKS, CDR2 YYEKEE (reference sequence). In DNA, the CDR3 is TGTGCCAGCAGATCCAAGGGGCCCCCTTTGGAGACTGAAGCTTTCTTT. Translating gives CASRSKGPPLETEAFF. Based on the CDR3 plus reference TRBV5-5 and TRBJ1-1, the full variable domain is DAGVTQSPTHLIKTRGQQVTLRCSPISGHKSVSWYQQVLGQGPQFIFQYYEKEERGRGNFPDRFSARQFPNYSSELNVNALLLGDSALYLCASRSKGPPLETEAFFGQGTRLTVV.

The chain combines TRBV18 with TRBJ2-1; TRBD1 matches 7 bases. The CDR3 runs 16 residues. The germline V gene encodes CDR1 KGHSH and CDR2 LQKENI. With 2 bases clipped from V and 5 bases from J, the junction kept 9 bases outside the gene matches. The CDR3 here is CASSPVAKGANNEQFF. The CDR3 nucleotides are TGTGCCAGCTCACCAGTGGCGAAGGGGGCTAACAATGAGCAGTTCTTC. Supplemented by reference TRBV18 and TRBJ2-1, the full variable domain reads NAGVMQNPRHLVRRRGQEARLRCSPMKGHSHVYWYRQLPEEGLKFMVYLQKENIIDESGMPKERFSAEFPKEGPSILRIQQVVRGDSAAYFCASSPVAKGANNEQFFGPGTRLTVL.

The gene calls are TRBV7-9 and TRBJ2-7, with 10 bases fitting TRBD2. The V and J ends lost 5 bases and 1 base, in that order; junction bases with no gene match: 11. This CDR3 is 17 amino acids long. CDR1 and CDR2 (germline): SEHNR, FQNEAQ (reference sequence). The DNA of the CDR3 is TGTGCCAGCAGCCCATGGTCTAGCGGGAGTCTTTCCTACGAGCAGTACTTC. This translates into CASSPWSSGSLSYEQYF.

V and J are TRBV7-9 and TRBJ2-7; D ambiguous. The CDR3 is 13 amino acids. V was clipped by 2 bases and J by 4 bases, with 9 bases between them. CDR1 and CDR2 from the germline V gene are SEHNR and FQNEAQ (reference sequence). CDR3: CASSLLSEYEQYF. Written as DNA, the CDR3 is TGTGCCAGCAGCTTACTGTCTGAGTACGAGCAGTACTTC.

The rearrangement joins TRBV5-1 to TRBJ1-5; TRBD1 might be the D (6 bases). CDR3 size: 15 residues. Trimming took off 3 bases at V and 0 bases at J, with 10 bases between the two ends. Looked up from germline, CDR1 is SGHRS and CDR2 is YFSETQ. In nucleotides, the CDR3 is TGCGCCAGCAGCTACGGGACAAATAGCAATCAGCCCCAGCATTTT. As protein: CASSYGTNSNQPQHF.

The rearrangement links TRBV25-1 to TRBJ2-1; 8 bases line up with TRBD2. The germline CDR1 and CDR2 sequences are MGHDK and SYGVNS. Trimming at V came to 4 bases and at J to 10 bases, leaving 9 bases not matched to a gene. This CDR3 region has 14 residues. CDR3 DNA sequence: TGTGCCAGCAGTGCCGGGACTAGTCTACACGAGCAGTTCTTC. Translation: CASSAGTSLHEQFF.

The chain joins TRBV28 to TRBJ1-3; D may be TRBD1 (6 bases). Per the germline V gene, CDR1 is MDHEN and CDR2 is SYDVKM. Trimming took off 7 bases at V and 4 bases at J, with 20 bases between the two ends. The length of the CDR3 is 16 residues. Here the CDR3 reads CASTRGSGTFGNTIYF. The CDR3 DNA is TGTGCCAGCACCCGGGGCTCCGGGACATTCGGAAACACCATATATTTT.

V is TRBV21-1 and J is TRBJ1-2. TRBV21-1 is tagged as a pseudogene. CDR3 length equals 11 residues. The CDR3 bases are TGTGCCAGCAGCGCCGGAGAGCCCTACACCTTC. Translating it yields CASSAGEPYTF.

The chain is built from TRBV18 and TRBJ2-3, with a tentative D call TRBD2 (6 bases). CDR3 length: 13 residues. The V end was cut by 6 bases, the J end by 6 bases, with 13 bases between. Germline-derived CDR1 and CDR2 are KGHSH and LQKENI. Written as DNA, the CDR3 is TGTGCCAGCTCTGGCCTCGCGGGGGATACGCAGTATTTT. Translation gives CASSGLAGDTQYF. Full variable domain (missing parts from reference TRBV18 and TRBJ2-3): NAGVMQNPRHLVRRRGQEARLRCSPMKGHSHVYWYRQLPEEGLKFMVYLQKENIIDESGMPKERFSAEFPKEGPSILRIQQVVRGDSAAYFCASSGLAGDTQYFGPGTRLTVL.

The J gene is TRBJ2-5, the V gene TRBV2; 8 positions match TRBD1. Trimming removed 6 bases from V and 5 bases from J; junction bases left unmatched: 8. This CDR3 contains 14 residues. In germline, CDR1 is SNHLY, CDR2 FYNNEI. The CDR3 is CASRDRGGGETQYF. The CDR3, as DNA: TGTGCCAGCAGAGACAGGGGAGGAGGCGAGACCCAGTACTTC.

The CDR3, as DNA: TGCGCCAGCAGCAGGGGGACAGGGGAGTATGGCTACACCTTC. It codes for CASSRGTGEYGYTF. This chain uses TRBV5-1 with TRBJ1-2, with TRBD1 identical over 10 bases. The CDR3 extends over 14 amino acids. Germline lookup yields CDR1 SGHRS and CDR2 YFSETQ. J lost 5 bases, V lost 4 bases, and 5 bases had no gene match.

The V and J genes are TRBV19 and TRBJ1-5, with D uncertain. The V gene's germline CDR1 is LNHDA and CDR2 SQIVND (reference sequence). Trimming removed 3 bases at V and 0 bases at J, with 18 bases between. The CDR3 has 18 residues. The CDR3 region has the DNA TGTGCCAGTAGTATCCGACCGACACGTATCGATAGCAATCAGCCCCAGCATTTT. This encodes CASSIRPTRIDSNQPQHF.

This clone was picked up a small number of times. The V and J genes are TRBV30 and TRBJ1-4; weak D call: TRBD1 (6 bases). CDR3 length: 12 amino acids. V lost 4 bases and J lost 4, with 7 bases in between. Looked up from germline, CDR1 is GTSNPN and CDR2 is SVGIG (reference sequence). CDR3 DNA sequence: TGTGCCTGGAACAGGGTTAATGAAAAACTGTTTTTT. This translates into CAWNRVNEKLFF.

The genes are TRBV15 and TRBJ2-3; D is possibly TRBD1 (6 bases). CDR1 LNHNV and CDR2 YYDKDF come from the germline V gene (reference sequence). The CDR3 spans 13 residues. The germline V and J ends were trimmed by 9 bases and 4 bases, with 14 bases remaining between them. DNA for the CDR3: TGTGCCACGGGGGCCATGGAGGCAGATACGCAGTATTTT. Translation gives CATGAMEADTQYF.

The V and J genes are TRBV30 and TRBJ2-7, with 9 nucleotides matching TRBD2. The CDR3 runs 15 residues. The germline V gene encodes CDR1 GTSNPN and CDR2 SVGIG (reference sequence). After removal of 5 bases from V and 4 bases from J, the junction contained 12 bases not matched to a gene. CDR3 amino acids: CAWAEGVSGSYEQYF. The CDR3, as DNA: TGTGCCTGGGCAGAGGGGGTTAGCGGGAGTTACGAGCAGTACTTC.

A single count supports this clone. The chain combines TRBV28 with TRBJ1-2; perhaps TRBD1 as D (5 bases). Trimming shortened V by 5 bases and J by 9 bases, and 13 bases separated the two germline ends. This CDR3 region has 12 residues. Germline V gene data show CDR1 as MDHEN and CDR2 as SYDVKM. CDR3 protein: CASSIDDRRYTF. Here the CDR3 DNA reads TGTGCCAGCAGTATCGACGACAGACGCTACACCTTC.

J is TRBJ2-7 and V is TRBV18; D uncertain. Germline V gene lookup returns CDR1 KGHSH and CDR2 LQKENI. The CDR3 consists of 14 residues. Between the trimmed V and J ends, which lost 2 bases and 5 bases, there was a span of 13 bases. For the CDR3, the DNA is TGTGCCAGCTCACCAAACGGCAGGATAGACGAGCAGTACTTC. Its translation is CASSPNGRIDEQYF.